The 5 T cell receptor beta chains given below trace back to one sample, sequenced in a study of cytotoxic CD8 clonotypes in ibrutinib-treated CLL. The table came from immunoSEQ multiplex PCR; TCRdb's copy has only in-frame clones and leaves some out. Among around 330,000 clones listed, roughly 71% were seen once. The sample here was PBMCs, taken after 36 months of ibrutinib treatment. The receptor source for this set is a human donor with chronic lymphocytic leukemia.

The V gene is TRBV6-5, the J gene TRBJ1-2; TRBD1 might be the D (6 bases). There are 12 residues in the CDR3. Germline V gene sequence: CDR1 MNHEY, CDR2 SVGAGI. Trimming left V 5 bases short and J 7 bases short, with 11 bases between. CDR3 coding DNA: TGTGCCAGCAGTGCGGGGGCAGGTGGCTACACCTTC. Its protein product is CASSAGAGGYTF.

Only one count was recorded for this clone. The chain uses TRBV6-5 and TRBJ1-5; the D is unclear. There are 12 residues in the CDR3. The germline V and J ends were trimmed by 8 bases and 3 bases, with 8 bases remaining between them. Germline V gene lookup returns CDR1 MNHEY and CDR2 SVGAGI. The CDR3 sequence: CASHPPNQPQHF. Here the CDR3 DNA reads TGTGCCAGCCACCCCCCCAATCAGCCCCAGCATTTT.

V gene TRBV7-2 combines with J gene TRBJ2-1; 9 bases match TRBD2. With 2 bases clipped from V and 8 bases from J, the junction kept 7 bases outside the gene matches. Germline V CDR1 and CDR2: SGHTA, FQGNSA. The CDR3 is 15 amino acids. DNA of the CDR3: TGTGCCAGCAGCTTATGGCTAGCGGGAACCGATGAGCAGTTCTTC. The encoded protein is CASSLWLAGTDEQFF.

The V call is TRBV11-2, the J call TRBJ1-5; D not certain. Germline-derived CDR1 and CDR2 are SGHAT and FQNNGV. The CDR3 spans 13 residues. V was cut by 0 bases and J by 7 bases, with 7 bases left in between. The CDR3 sequence is CASSLDEGQPQHF. The CDR3 DNA reads as TGTGCCAGCAGCTTAGATGAGGGACAGCCCCAGCATTTT.

The DNA for the CDR3 is TGTGCCAGCAGTTACGTACTAGCGGGCACAGATACGCAGTATTTT. Translated, it gives CASSYVLAGTDTQYF. The chain links TRBV6-5 to TRBJ2-3; 8 bases line up with TRBD2. This CDR3 spans 15 amino acids. In germline, CDR1 is MNHEY, CDR2 SVGAGI. V trimming: 2 bases; J trimming: 1 base; junction bases outside the gene matches: 2.